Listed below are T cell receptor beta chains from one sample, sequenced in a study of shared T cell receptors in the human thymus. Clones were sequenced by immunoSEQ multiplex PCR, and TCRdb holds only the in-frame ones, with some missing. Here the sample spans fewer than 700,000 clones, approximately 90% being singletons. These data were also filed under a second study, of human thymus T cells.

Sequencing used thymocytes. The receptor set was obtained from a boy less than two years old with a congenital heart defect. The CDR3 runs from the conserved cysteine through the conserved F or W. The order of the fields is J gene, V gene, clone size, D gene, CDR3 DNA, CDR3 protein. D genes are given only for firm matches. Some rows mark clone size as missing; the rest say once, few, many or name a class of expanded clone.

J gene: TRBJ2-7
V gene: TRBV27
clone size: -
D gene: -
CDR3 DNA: TGTGCCAGCAGTTTTAAGGAGAGCTCCTACGAGCAGTACTTC
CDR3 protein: CASSFKESSYEQYF

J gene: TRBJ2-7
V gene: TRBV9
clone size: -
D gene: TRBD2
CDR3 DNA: TGTGCCAGCAGCGTAGGAGGGGGGACTAGCGGGAGGCCTCTGCACCCATACGAGCAGTACTTC
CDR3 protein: CASSVGGGTSGRPLHPYEQYF

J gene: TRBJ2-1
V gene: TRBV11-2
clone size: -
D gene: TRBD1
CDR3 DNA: TGTGCCAGCAGCGGGGACAGGGAGTTCTTC
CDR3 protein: CASSGDREFF

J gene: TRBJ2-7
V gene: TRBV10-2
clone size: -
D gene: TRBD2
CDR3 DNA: TGCGCCAGCAGCCGGGACTACCCCACCTACGAGCAGTACTTC
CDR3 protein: CASSRDYPTYEQYF

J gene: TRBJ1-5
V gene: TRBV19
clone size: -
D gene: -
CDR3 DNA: TGTGCCAGTAGTCACCGGGAGAACCATCAGCCCCAGCATTTT
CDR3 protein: CASSHRENHQPQHF

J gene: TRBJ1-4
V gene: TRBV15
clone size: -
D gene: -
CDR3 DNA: TGTGCCACCAGCACCAGTCGGTCGAGCGATGGGGAAAAACTGTTTTTT
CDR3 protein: CATSTSRSSDGEKLFF

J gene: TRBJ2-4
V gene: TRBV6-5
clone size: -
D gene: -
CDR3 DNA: TGTGCCAGCAGTTATTACAGGGAGGGAAAAAACATTCAGTACTTC
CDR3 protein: CASSYYREGKNIQYF

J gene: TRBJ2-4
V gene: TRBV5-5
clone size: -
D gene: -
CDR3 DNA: TGTGCCAGCAGCCCACAAATGACCAAAAACATTCAGTACTTC
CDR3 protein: CASSPQMTKNIQYF

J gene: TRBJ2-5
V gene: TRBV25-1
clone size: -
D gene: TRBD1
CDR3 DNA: TGTGCCAGCATAGGGACAGGGTCAGAGACCCAGTACTTC
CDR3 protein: CASIGTGSETQYF

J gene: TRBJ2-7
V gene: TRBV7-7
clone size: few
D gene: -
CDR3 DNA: TGTGCTAGCAGCTTAGGAGAGTCCTACGAGCAGTACTTC
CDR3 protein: CASSLGESYEQYF